The sample holds many counts of the clone carrying this T cell receptor beta chain. TCRdb processed the 5' RACE reads anew with MiXCR; each CDR3 protein has one entry. The table records 69,000 or so distinct CDR3 sequences, roughly 4.6% of them present only once. These data are taken from a study of early T cells in non-severe SARS-CoV-2 infection. The source was whole blood, collected at baseline. This receptor was taken from an adult who was a healthcare worker with PCR-confirmed SARS-CoV-2 infection or an uninfected control (not recorded which). The donor label of this sample is uncertain.

The CDR3 sequence: CSADEGSSYEQYF. CDR3 DNA sequence: TGCAGTGCAGATGAAGGGTCCTCCTACGAGCAGTACTTC. This chain uses TRBV20-1 with TRBJ2-7, with D unresolved. Trimming removed 6 bases from V and 0 bases from J, with 12 bases in between. The CDR3 consists of 13 residues. Germline CDR1 is DFQATT and CDR2 is SNEGSKA (reference sequence).